These 24 T cell receptor beta chains share one sample of origin, sequenced in a study of blood T cell repertoires in COVID-19 (dated by TCRdb to the early 2020s). Receptors were amplified or captured by the immunoSEQ multiplex PCR assay. Held by TCRdb, this immuneACCESS table contains in-frame sequences only and omits some clones. Under half of the omission traces to an unresolved V gene where checked; the cause of the rest is unknown. The table for this sample lists approximately 300,000 clones; 75% to 90% of them were counted only once. In total, the top ten clones hold about 2% of the sample. What was sequenced was peripheral blood. The receptors stem from a young man with active or convalescent COVID-19.

The CDR3 loop is CATGRDYNEQFF. The CDR3 region has the DNA TGTGCCACAGGGCGGGATTACAATGAGCAGTTCTTC. The gene calls are TRBV5-4 and TRBJ2-1; weak D call: TRBD2 (6 bases). Germline V gene lookup returns CDR1 SGHNT and CDR2 YYREEE (reference sequence). The CDR3 covers 12 residues. V shed 9 bases and J shed 4 bases, with 11 bases lying between them.

The chain couples TRBV6-5 to TRBJ1-1; the match to TRBD1 covers 10 bases. CDR1 and CDR2 (germline): MNHEY, SVGAGI. The V gene end was trimmed by 7 bases and the J gene end by 3 bases; junction bases not matched to a gene: 5. The length of the CDR3 is 14 residues. CDR3 bases: TGTGCCAGCACCGCCGGGACAGGGGACACTGAAGCTTTCTTT. This translates into CASTAGTGDTEAFF.

The V call is TRBV28, the J call TRBJ2-7; D is ambiguous. V shed 1 base and J shed 1 base, with 8 bases lying between them. This CDR3 region has 14 residues. Germline V lookup: CDR1 MDHEN, CDR2 SYDVKM. The CDR3 region is CASSLFPRSYEQYF. Here the CDR3 DNA reads TGTGCCAGCAGTTTATTTCCCAGGTCCTACGAGCAGTACTTC. Using reference TRBV28 and TRBJ2-7 for the parts outside the CDR3, the full variable domain is DVKVTQSSRYLVKRTGEKVFLECVQDMDHENMFWYRQDPGLGLRLIYFSYDVKMKEKGDIPEGYSVSREKKERFSLILESASTNQTSMYLCASSLFPRSYEQYFGPGTRLTVT.

The chain has TRBV5-4 and TRBJ2-3; TRBD2 matches at 8 bases. This CDR3 has 17 residues. V was clipped by 2 bases and J by 4 bases; unmatched bases: 12. Germline loops: CDR1 SGHNT, CDR2 YYREEE (reference sequence). This CDR3 is CASSFGPSGLGADTQYF. CDR3 DNA sequence: TGTGCCAGCAGCTTTGGCCCCTCGGGACTAGGGGCAGATACGCAGTATTTT.

As to this clone: The sample holds other DNA sequences that translate to the same CDR3. The gene calls are TRBV6-5 and TRBJ1-1; the D gene is possibly TRBD1 (6 bases). V lost 9 bases, J lost 1 base, and 12 bases lay in between. The V gene's germline CDR1 is MNHEY and CDR2 SVGAGI. This CDR3 contains 13 residues. In DNA form, the CDR3 reads TGTGCCAGTCAGGGACAACCGAACACTGAAGCTTTCTTT. It encodes CASQGQPNTEAFF.

This chain connects TRBV3-1 (or the pseudogene TRBV3-2) to TRBJ2-2; TRBD2 aligns across 11 bases. J gave up 3 bases and V 4 bases, and 4 bases lay outside the gene matches. Germline-derived CDR1 and CDR2 are LGHDT and YNNKEL (reference sequence). The CDR3 loop spans 16 amino acids. The CDR3 loop is CASSPQLAGDTGELFF. The DNA of the CDR3 is TGTGCCAGCAGCCCCCAACTAGCGGGAGACACCGGGGAGCTGTTTTTT.

The CDR3 spells CASSGNTDTQYF. The CDR3 nucleotides read TGTGCCAGCAGCGGTAACACAGATACGCAGTATTTT. The chain uses TRBV9 and TRBJ2-3; D ambiguous. Germline loops: CDR1 SGDLS, CDR2 YYNGEE. V lost 3 bases to trimming and J lost 2 bases, with 4 bases between them. The CDR3 is 12 residues long.

The V gene is TRBV4-3, the J gene TRBJ1-1; D is undetermined. The CDR3 extends over 16 amino acids. The V and J ends lost 2 bases and 1 base respectively, with 14 bases between them. The germline gives CDR1 LGHNA, CDR2 YSLEER. CDR3 DNA sequence: TGCGCCAGCAGCCAAACCTACTACTCCAAGAACACTGAAGCTTTCTTT. This translates into CASSQTYYSKNTEAFF.

The rearrangement uses TRBV19 and TRBJ1-1; tentative D call: TRBD1 (5 bases). V was pared by 0 bases and J by 2 bases, with 10 bases between. This CDR3 spans 15 amino acids. The germline V gene has CDR1 LNHDA and CDR2 SQIVND (reference sequence). CDR3 in amino acids: CASSIEGHGNTEAFF. The CDR3 DNA sequence: TGTGCCAGTAGTATAGAGGGGCACGGAAACACTGAAGCTTTCTTT.

The genes are TRBV27 and TRBJ2-5; 7 nucleotides line up with TRBD1. The CDR3 length is 14 residues. Germline V gene sequence: CDR1 MNHEY, CDR2 SMNVEV (reference sequence). V was pared by 5 bases and J by 2 bases, with 5 bases of the junction left unmatched. The CDR3 nucleotides read TGTGCCAGCAGTATACAGACAGGGCAAGAGACCCAGTACTTC. Amino acid sequence: CASSIQTGQETQYF.

This clone has a handful of counts. Other nucleotide sequences in the sample specify the same CDR3. CDR3: CASSPLRGFNQPQHF. CDR3 coding DNA: TGTGCCAGCAGTCCCCTCCGGGGGTTTAATCAGCCCCAGCATTTT. The chain employs TRBV27 and TRBJ1-5; tentative D call: TRBD1 (5 bases). The germline gives CDR1 MNHEY, CDR2 SMNVEV (reference sequence). V lost 5 bases to trimming and J lost 4 bases, with 15 bases between them. This CDR3 has 15 residues.

The V gene is TRBV5-1, the J gene TRBJ2-7; 7 bases line up with TRBD2. V shed 2 bases, J shed 4 bases, and the junction held 3 bases outside the gene matches. Germline CDR1 is SGHRS and CDR2 is YFSETQ. CDR3 length: 13 amino acids. CDR3 residues: CASSFRAGYEQYF. Here the CDR3 DNA reads TGCGCCAGCAGCTTTCGAGCGGGGTACGAGCAGTACTTC.

The genes are TRBV10-3 and TRBJ1-2, with TRBD1 matching over 10 bases. Germline-derived CDR1 and CDR2 are ENHRY and SYGVKD. The V gene end was trimmed by 6 bases and the J gene end by 7 bases; junction bases not matched to a gene: 11. CDR3 size: 15 residues. CDR3: CAIRVTTGGPIGYTF. DNA for the CDR3: TGTGCCATCAGAGTTACGACAGGGGGCCCAATTGGCTACACCTTC.

The CDR3 reads CASSQDRRGGNTEAFF. The CDR3 nucleotides read TGCGCCAGCAGCCAAGATCGGAGGGGAGGGAACACTGAAGCTTTCTTT. The V gene is TRBV4-3, the J gene TRBJ1-1, with D perhaps TRBD1 (5 bases). Looked up from germline, CDR1 is LGHNA and CDR2 is YSLEER. The CDR3 is 16 amino acids. V was clipped by 0 bases and J by 1 base, with 12 bases between them.

CDR3 region: CASKWTGAGNGYTF. CDR3 DNA sequence: TGTGCCAGTAAATGGACAGGGGCGGGTAATGGCTACACCTTC. The chain combines TRBV19 with TRBJ1-2; 9 nucleotides agree with TRBD1. This CDR3 comprises 14 residues. The ends lost 7 bases at V and 6 bases at J; junction bases unmatched: 9. In germline, CDR1 is LNHDA, CDR2 SQIVND (reference sequence).

This chain connects TRBV27 to TRBJ1-5; TRBD1 matches at 7 bases. The CDR3 extends over 14 amino acids. CDR1 and CDR2 (germline): MNHEY, SMNVEV (reference sequence). The J segment lost 3 bases and the V segment lost 6 bases, leaving 5 bases of the junction unmatched. In DNA, the CDR3 is TGTGCCAGCAGGACCGGGACAGTCAATCAGCCCCAGCATTTT. It codes for CASRTGTVNQPQHF.

The chain uses TRBV28 and TRBJ2-7, with TRBD2 identical over 11 bases. The germline V gene encodes CDR1 MDHEN and CDR2 SYDVKM. Losses at the gene ends were 5 bases for V and 4 bases for J; bases not matched to a gene: 4. This CDR3 is 14 amino acids long. The CDR3 reads CASSRLAGWYEQYF. CDR3 DNA: TGTGCCAGCAGTCGACTAGCGGGATGGTACGAGCAGTACTTC.

The chain links TRBV5-6 to TRBJ2-5; 7 positions match TRBD2. Germline CDR1 is SGHDT and CDR2 is YYEEEE. The CDR3 is made up of 14 amino acids. V trimming: 3 bases; J trimming: 5 bases; junction bases outside the gene matches: 7. The CDR3 here is CASSYTGGSETQYF. CDR3 nucleotides: TGTGCCAGCAGCTATACGGGGGGTAGCGAGACCCAGTACTTC.

This clone turned up a few times. The V and J genes are TRBV7-9 and TRBJ2-1; a possible D gene is TRBD1 (6 bases). V was cut by 5 bases and J by 5 bases, with 16 bases left in between. This CDR3 is 15 amino acids long. Germline lookup yields CDR1 SEHNR and CDR2 FQNEAQ (reference sequence). The CDR3 DNA reads TGTGCCAGCAGCCGTTCAGTGGGGGCCGACAATGAGCAGTTCTTC. It translates to CASSRSVGADNEQFF.

The rearrangement joins TRBV5-1 to TRBJ1-4; TRBD1 is a possible D gene (5 bases). This CDR3 region has 15 residues. V shed 5 bases and J shed 7 bases, with 18 bases lying between them. Looked up from germline, CDR1 is SGHRS and CDR2 is YFSETQ. The CDR3 DNA is TGCGCCAGCAGGTCCCAGGGTGTCTCCTTTGAAAAACTGTTTTTT. Its protein is CASRSQGVSFEKLFF.

This sequence joins TRBV28 and TRBJ2-2; D is possibly TRBD1 (5 bases). V was trimmed by 5 bases and J by 1 base, leaving 8 bases between them. The CDR3 is 14 amino acids. CDR1 and CDR2 from the germline V gene are MDHEN and SYDVKM. The CDR3 region is CASSETGNTGELFF. CDR3 in DNA: TGTGCCAGCAGTGAAACAGGGAACACCGGGGAGCTGTTTTTT.

The V and J genes are TRBV5-1 and TRBJ2-1; possible D gene TRBD2, 6 bases. The CDR3 runs to 16 residues. The V end lost 4 bases, the J end lost 0 bases, and 14 bases lay between the germline ends. Germline CDR1 reads SGHRS; CDR2 reads YFSETQ. This chain's CDR3 is CASSLDGGRSYNEQFF. The CDR3 region has the DNA TGCGCCAGCAGCCTGGACGGGGGACGCTCCTACAATGAGCAGTTCTTC.

The rearrangement links TRBV7-8 to TRBJ1-1, with TRBD1 matching over 7 bases. Germline-derived CDR1 and CDR2 are SGHVS and FQNEAQ. V trimming: 2 bases; J trimming: 4 bases; junction bases outside the gene matches: 7. The CDR3 is 15 residues long. CDR3 coding DNA: TGTGCCAGCAGCTTACTCAGGGGGTCGAGCACTGAAGCTTTCTTT. It translates to CASSLLRGSSTEAFF.

The V and J genes are TRBV19 and TRBJ1-6; tentative D call: TRBD1 (6 bases). The germline CDR1 and CDR2 sequences are LNHDA and SQIVND (reference sequence). This CDR3 contains 14 residues. With 5 bases removed from V and 3 bases from J, the gap between germline ends came to 8 bases. The CDR3, as DNA: TGTGCCAGTAGTCCGGGACACTATAATTCACCCCTCCACTTT. Residues: CASSPGHYNSPLHF.